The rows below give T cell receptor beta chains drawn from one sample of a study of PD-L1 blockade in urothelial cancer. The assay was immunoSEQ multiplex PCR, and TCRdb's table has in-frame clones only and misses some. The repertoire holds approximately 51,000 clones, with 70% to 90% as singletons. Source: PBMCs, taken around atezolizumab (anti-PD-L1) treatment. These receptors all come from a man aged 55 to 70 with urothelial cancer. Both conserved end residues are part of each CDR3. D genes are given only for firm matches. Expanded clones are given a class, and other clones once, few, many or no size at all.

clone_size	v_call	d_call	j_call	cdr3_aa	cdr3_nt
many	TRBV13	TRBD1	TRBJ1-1	CASSLEGQDPEAFF	TGTGCCAGCAGCTTAGAGGGACAGGACCCTGAAGCTTTCTTT
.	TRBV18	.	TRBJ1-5	CASSPPENQPQHF	TGTGCCAGCTCACCACCGGAGAATCAGCCCCAGCATTTT
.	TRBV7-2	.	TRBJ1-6	CASSPRVGGINNSPLHF	TGTGCCAGCAGCCCCCGGGTAGGAGGGATCAATAATTCACCCCTCCACTTT
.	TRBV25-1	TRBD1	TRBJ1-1	CASSATLLGTGVGAFF	TGTGCCAGCAGTGCCACACTCCTCGGGACAGGGGTGGGGGCTTTCTTT
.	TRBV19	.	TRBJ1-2	CASSPAGRDYGYTF	TGTGCCAGTAGTCCCGCGGGTCGAGACTATGGCTACACCTTC
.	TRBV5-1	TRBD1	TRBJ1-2	CASSPLTGRNYGYTF	TGCGCCAGCAGCCCACTGACAGGGAGGAACTATGGCTACACCTTC
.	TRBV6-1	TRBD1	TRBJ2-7	CASRGPGTGSYEQYF	TGTGCCAGCAGGGGGCCCGGGACAGGTTCCTACGAGCAGTACTTC
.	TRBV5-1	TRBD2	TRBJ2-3	CASSPSGSRTDTQYF	TGCGCCAGCAGCCCCAGCGGGAGCCGCACAGATACGCAGTATTTT
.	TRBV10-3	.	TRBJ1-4	CAISESAPGNNEKLFF	TGTGCCATCAGTGAGTCAGCCCCGGGAAATAATGAAAAACTGTTTTTT
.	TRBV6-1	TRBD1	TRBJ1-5	CASSDRGHQPQHF	TGTGCCAGCAGTGACAGGGGGCATCAGCCCCAGCATTTT
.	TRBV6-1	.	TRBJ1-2	CASSAGARGYGYTF	TGTGCCAGCAGCGCGGGGGCGCGAGGATATGGCTACACCTTC
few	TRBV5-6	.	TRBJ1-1	CASSFGVNPNTEAFF	TGTGCCAGCAGCTTTGGAGTCAATCCAAACACTGAAGCTTTCTTT
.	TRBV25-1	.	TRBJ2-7	CASSGVQGNYYEQYF	TGTGCCAGCAGTGGGGTTCAGGGCAATTACTACGAGCAGTACTTC
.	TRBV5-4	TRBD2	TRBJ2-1	CASSLEAGARNEQFF	TGTGCCAGCAGCTTGGAAGCGGGAGCCAGGAATGAGCAGTTCTTC
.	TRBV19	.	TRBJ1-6	CASSIGEVYNSPLHF	TGTGCCAGTAGTATAGGGGAGGTTTATAATTCACCCCTCCACTTT
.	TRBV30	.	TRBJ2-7	CAWSASWGGRGEQYF	TGTGCCTGGAGCGCGTCCTGGGGGGGGCGCGGGGAGCAGTACTTC
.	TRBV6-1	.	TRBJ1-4	CASRALGGGEKLFF	TGTGCCAGCAGGGCACTGGGAGGGGGAGAAAAACTGTTTTTT
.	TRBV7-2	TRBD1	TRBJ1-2	CASSLDRGGYGYTF	TGTGCCAGCAGCTTGGACAGGGGCGGCTATGGCTACACCTTC
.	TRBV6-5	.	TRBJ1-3	CASSYGWASGNTIYF	TGTGCCAGCAGTTACGGGTGGGCCTCTGGAAACACCATATATTTT
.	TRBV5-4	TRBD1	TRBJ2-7	CASSWDSGYEQYF	TGTGCCAGCAGCTGGGACAGCGGCTACGAGCAGTACTTC
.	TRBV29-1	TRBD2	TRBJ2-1	CSVEDMAGGNEQFF	TGCAGCGTTGAAGATATGGCGGGGGGCAATGAGCAGTTCTTC
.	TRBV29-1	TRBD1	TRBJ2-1	CSASPGQGNEQFF	TGCAGCGCGAGTCCGGGACAGGGTAATGAGCAGTTCTTC
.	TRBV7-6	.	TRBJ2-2	CASSLTIQGNTGELFF	TGTGCCAGCAGCTTAACCATACAGGGGAACACCGGGGAGCTGTTTTTT
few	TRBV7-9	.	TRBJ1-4	CASSREQAGQPSGEKLFF	TGTGCCAGCAGCCGAGAACAGGCAGGGCAGCCATCTGGGGAAAAACTGTTTTTT
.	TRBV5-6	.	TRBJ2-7	CASSFMRTVSYEQYF	TGTGCCAGCAGCTTCATGAGGACAGTCTCCTACGAGCAGTACTTC
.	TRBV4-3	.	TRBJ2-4	CASSQGGGGFANIQYF	TGCGCCAGCAGCCAAGGGGGTGGGGGGTTCGCAAACATTCAGTACTTC
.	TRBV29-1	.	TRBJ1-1	CSVSQITEAFF	TGCAGCGTTTCTCAGATCACTGAAGCTTTCTTT
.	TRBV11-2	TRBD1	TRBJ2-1	CASSGQQGARSHEQFF	TGTGCCAGCAGCGGACAACAGGGGGCGCGTAGCCATGAGCAGTTCTTC
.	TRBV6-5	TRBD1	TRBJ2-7	CASSYAQGAYEQYF	TGTGCCAGCAGTTACGCACAGGGGGCCTACGAGCAGTACTTC
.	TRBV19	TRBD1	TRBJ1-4	CAAGRMGQLTNEKLFF	TGTGCCGCGGGCCGTATGGGACAGCTAACTAATGAAAAACTGTTTTTT